The T cell receptor beta chain under discussion was sequenced for a study of regulatory T cells in long-lasting Graves disease. On this clonotype itself: Its antigen remains unidentified.

Findings and limits, study-wide: Persistent Graves' patients showed reduced TCR diversity versus newly diagnosed patients. Accuracy may have suffered from the small sample size.

The CDR3 has 14 residues. Trimming left V 0 bases short and J 6 bases short, with 8 bases between. The germline gives CDR1 MNHEY, CDR2 SVGEGT. Relying on iRepertoire HTBI primers and Arm-PCR of CDR3 regions, the team built TCR beta libraries. TCRdb used MiXCR to reprocess the multiplex PCR reads, holding one entry per CDR3 protein. The repertoire has 700,000 or so distinct CDR3 sequences, around 32% of them found once; the top ten carry 40% to 50%. The time point denotes: persistent/refractory GD, antithyroid drugs over 5 years with positive TRAb. Preparation of the TCR library used RNA extracted from PBMCs. Blood from the periphery, about 9.2 milliliters in all, was drawn into EDTA tubes.

The sample was peripheral blood mononuclear cells (PBMCs), taken when the disease was refractory, from a patient treated with antithyroid drugs. This chain links TRBV6-2 or TRBV6-3 with TRBJ1-4; D perhaps matches TRBD1 (6 bases). The receptor was derived from a female donor with Graves disease. The DNA of the CDR3 is TGTGCCAGCAGTTACTCCAGGGGTGATGAAAAACTGTTTTTT. Encoded protein: CASSYSRGDEKLFF.